This TCR beta chain was observed in a study of beta chain features in type 1 diabetes. Looking at the study overall: On cell yields, gender and age, patients and healthy donors were similar. There were 107,917,701 sorted cells examined across all samples. The study's findings and limits: All four CD4+ subsets from Type 1 diabetes patients carried moderately but significantly shorter TCRB CDR3s.

Expressed TCRB transcripts got sequenced, as all isolated RNA was reverse transcribed. Some clones are missing from TCRdb's copy, which holds only in-frame ones; the method was immunoSEQ multiplex PCR. There are roughly 160,000 clones in the sample; around 8.6% occur only once, and more than 0.45% lies in the top ten. A note on this clone: Its specificity is unknown.

The germline CDR1 and CDR2 sequences are SGHNT and YYREEE (reference sequence). The CDR3 is 13 amino acids. With V trimmed by 4 bases and J by 5 bases, 3 bases remained unmatched. Sorting based on CD45RO/CCR7/CD25/CD127/CD95/CD27 separated CD4+ naive, central memory, regulatory and stem cell-like memory cells. Sequences were obtained from central memory CD4+ T cells from blood. This TCR derives from a woman aged 18 to 35 with type 1 diabetes. The chain recombines TRBV5-4 with TRBJ1-2; TRBD1 agrees at 9 bases. CDR3 sequence (DNA): TGTGCCAGCAGCATACAGGGGGCGTATGGCTACACCTTC. This sequence encodes CASSIQGAYGYTF.